The clone carrying this T cell receptor (beta chain) was seen many times. Its antigen remains unknown. TCR beta CDR3 regions were amplified from RNA transcripts. During a first-round RT-PCR of the TCR CDR3, the HTBI primer set was used. Each CDR3 protein gets one entry after TCRdb re-called the multiplex PCR reads with MiXCR. The data contain around 400,000 distinct CDR3 sequences, approximately 13% of them singletons. This specimen belongs to a study of T cells in Graves' hyperthyroidism and ophthalmopathy. On the study more broadly: Blood from the periphery was taken at initial diagnosis, before any treatment. General observations from the study: By a 13 V-J model, ophthalmopathy was set apart from stable hyperthyroidism.

V shed 5 bases, J shed 6 bases, and the junction held 11 bases outside the gene matches. The CDR3 sequence is 15 residues long. This receptor was taken from a woman between 18 and 29 years old with Graves' hyperthyroidism. The sample comprised blood. The V and J genes are TRBV12-3 or TRBV12-4 and TRBJ2-5; 8 nucleotides match TRBD2. The CDR3 DNA is TGTGCCAGCAGTCTAGGCCCCGGGACTAGTAAGACCCAGTACTTC. Its protein product is CASSLGPGTSKTQYF.